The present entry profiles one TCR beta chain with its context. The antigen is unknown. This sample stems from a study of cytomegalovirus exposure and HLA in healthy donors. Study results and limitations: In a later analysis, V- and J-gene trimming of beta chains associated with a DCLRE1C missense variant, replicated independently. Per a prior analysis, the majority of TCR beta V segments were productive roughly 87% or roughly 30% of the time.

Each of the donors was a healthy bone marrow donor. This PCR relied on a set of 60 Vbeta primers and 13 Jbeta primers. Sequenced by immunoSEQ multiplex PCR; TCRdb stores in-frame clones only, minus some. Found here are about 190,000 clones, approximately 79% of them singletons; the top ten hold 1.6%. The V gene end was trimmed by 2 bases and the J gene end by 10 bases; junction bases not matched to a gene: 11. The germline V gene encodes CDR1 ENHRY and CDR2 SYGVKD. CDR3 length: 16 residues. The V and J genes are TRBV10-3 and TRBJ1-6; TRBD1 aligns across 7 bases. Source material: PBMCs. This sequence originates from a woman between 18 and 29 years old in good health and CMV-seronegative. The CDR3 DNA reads TGTGCCATCAGTGAGAGTACGACAGGGTCGGTCTCACCCCTCCACTTT. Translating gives CAISESTTGSVSPLHF.